The sequence of this TCR beta chain was determined in a study of blood T cell repertoires in COVID-19. Study summary: The analysed material was cDNA or gDNA that came from T cells, B-cell-depleted T cells, or PBMCs.

In germline, CDR1 is MNHEY, CDR2 SVGAGI. The CDR3 contains 15 residues. With 2 bases removed from V and 7 bases from J, the gap between germline ends came to 15 bases. Original processing methods: Reference gene primers were amplified, and this amplification served to estimate nucleated cell counts. Measured with immunoSEQ multiplex PCR; TCRdb has only the in-frame clones, and not every one. That table furnishes V, J and clone size, whereas the DNA furnished D and trimming. The data contain approximately 70,000 clones, approximately 83% of them singletons. The source material was peripheral blood. The sequence was collected from a man older than 75 with active or convalescent COVID-19. The chain has TRBV6-5 and TRBJ2-1; TRBD2 is a possible D gene (5 bases). CDR3 residues: CASSYGLPPGNEQFF. In DNA, the CDR3 is TGTGCCAGCAGTTACGGACTCCCTCCGGGGAATGAGCAGTTCTTC.